This T cell receptor (beta chain) was sequenced in a study of blood T cell repertoires in COVID-19. Trimming left V 0 bases short and J 0 bases short, with 5 bases between. CDR1 and CDR2 from the germline V gene are SGHTA and FQGNSA. The CDR3 has 14 amino acids. Generated by immunoSEQ multiplex PCR, the TCRdb table keeps only in-frame clones and is missing some. Here the sample spans approximately 250,000 clones, 88% being singletons. The source is a woman in her fifties or sixties in a cohort exposed to, infected with or recovered from COVID-19 (not recorded which). This chain joins TRBV7-2 and TRBJ2-5, with TRBD2 as a possible D gene (5 bases). The source material was PBMCs or T cells enriched from blood (not recorded which). The CDR3 DNA reads TGTGCCAGCAGCTTAGCGGGAGACCAAGAGACCCAGTACTTC. This translates into CASSLAGDQETQYF.